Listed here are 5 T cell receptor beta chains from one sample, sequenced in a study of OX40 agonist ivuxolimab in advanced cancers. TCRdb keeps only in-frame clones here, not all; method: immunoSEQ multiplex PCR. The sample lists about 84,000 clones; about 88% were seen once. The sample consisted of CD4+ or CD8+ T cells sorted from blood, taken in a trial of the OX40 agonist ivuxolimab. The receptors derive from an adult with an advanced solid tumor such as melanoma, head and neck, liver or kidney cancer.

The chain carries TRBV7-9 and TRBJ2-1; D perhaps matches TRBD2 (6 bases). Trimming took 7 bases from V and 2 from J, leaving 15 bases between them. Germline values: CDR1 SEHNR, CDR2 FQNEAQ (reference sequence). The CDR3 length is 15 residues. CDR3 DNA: TGTGCCAGCAACCACCTTAGCGGTCCCTACAATGAGCAGTTCTTC. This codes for CASNHLSGPYNEQFF.

The CDR3 region has the DNA TGTGCCAGCAGCGTAAGGGGGGGCACAGATACGCAGTATTTT. Translating it yields CASSVRGGTDTQYF. This chain connects TRBV9 to TRBJ2-3; perhaps D is TRBD1 or TRBD2 (6 bases each). Germline assignment: CDR1 SGDLS and CDR2 YYNGEE. V gave up 1 base and J gave up 1 base, with 7 bases separating them. The CDR3 consists of 14 residues.

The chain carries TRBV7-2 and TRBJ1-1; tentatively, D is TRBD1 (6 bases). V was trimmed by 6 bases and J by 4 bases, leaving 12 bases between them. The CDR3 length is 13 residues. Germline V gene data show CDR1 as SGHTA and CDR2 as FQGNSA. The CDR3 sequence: CASSVQGVTEAFF. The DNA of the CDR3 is TGTGCCAGCAGTGTACAGGGAGTCACTGAAGCTTTCTTT.

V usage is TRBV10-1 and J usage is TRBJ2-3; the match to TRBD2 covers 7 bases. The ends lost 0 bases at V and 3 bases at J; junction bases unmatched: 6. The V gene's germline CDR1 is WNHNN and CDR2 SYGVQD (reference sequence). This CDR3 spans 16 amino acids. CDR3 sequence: CASSESKGLRTDTQYF. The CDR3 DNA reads TGCGCCAGCAGTGAGTCGAAGGGACTACGGACAGATACGCAGTATTTT.

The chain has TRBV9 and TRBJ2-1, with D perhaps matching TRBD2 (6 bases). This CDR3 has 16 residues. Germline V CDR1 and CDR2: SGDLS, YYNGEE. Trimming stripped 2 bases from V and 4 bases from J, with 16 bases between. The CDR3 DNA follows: TGTGCCAGCAGCGTCCTCCGGGCGGGGAAGTACAATGAGCAGTTCTTC. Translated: CASSVLRAGKYNEQFF.